Listed below are T cell receptor beta chains from one sample, sequenced in a study of OX40 agonist ivuxolimab in advanced cancers. The table came from immunoSEQ multiplex PCR; TCRdb's copy has only in-frame clones and leaves some out. The repertoire has some 61,000 clones, approximately 90% of them found once; the top ten carry 5% to 6%. Material: CD4+ or CD8+ T cells sorted from blood, obtained in a trial of the OX40 agonist ivuxolimab. The receptors originated from an adult with an advanced solid tumor such as melanoma, head and neck, liver or kidney cancer. Each CDR3 is given with its conserved first and last residue. Each record gives: J gene, V gene, D gene, clone size, CDR3 DNA, CDR3 protein. A D gene is named only where the DNA matches it firmly. Clone size is not always given. Where it is, it says once, few, many or a class for expanded clones.

TRBJ2-7 | TRBV11-2 | - | - | TGTGCCAGCAGCTTAGTCACGGAGGGCTACGAGCAGTACTTC | CASSLVTEGYEQYF
TRBJ1-4 | TRBV4-1 | - | - | TGCGCCACCAACACAGGGAGTGAAAAACTGTTTTTT | CATNTGSEKLFF
TRBJ1-3 | TRBV15 | - | - | TGTGCCACCAGCAACCCGTGGGAGGGAAGGACTGGAAACACCATATATTTT | CATSNPWEGRTGNTIYF
TRBJ2-1 | TRBV11-1 | - | - | TGTGCCAGCAGCCCGGACTGGGCAGGGAATGAGCAGTTCTTC | CASSPDWAGNEQFF
TRBJ2-7 | TRBV6-5 | - | - | TGTGCCAGCAGTCAACTAAGCGAGCAGTACTTC | CASSQLSEQYF
TRBJ1-2 | TRBV27 | - | - | TGTGCCAGCAGATCCCTACAGGCCTCTAACTATGGCTACACCTTC | CASRSLQASNYGYTF
TRBJ2-5 | TRBV2 | TRBD1 | - | TGTGCCAGCGGATTACAGGGGGCTCAGTACTTC | CASGLQGAQYF
TRBJ1-2 | TRBV5-4 | TRBD1 | - | TGTGCCAGCAGCTTGGCCGGGACAGGGGGCTCGCGGGCCTATGGCTACACCTTC | CASSLAGTGGSRAYGYTF
TRBJ2-1 | TRBV5-1 | - | - | TGCGCCAGCAGCTTGGATGGGGGCGCGGGCTCCTACAATGAGCAGTTCTTC | CASSLDGGAGSYNEQFF
TRBJ1-2 | TRBV6-5 | - | - | TGTGCCAGCATTAGGTCCGGGACTGGAACTTATGGCTACACCTTC | CASIRSGTGTYGYTF
TRBJ2-3 | TRBV15 | - | - | TGTGCCACCAGCAGGACCGGGGGTTTTTTTTCAGATACGCAGTATTTT | CATSRTGGFFSDTQYF
TRBJ2-2 | TRBV7-3 | TRBD1 | - | TGTGCCAGCAGCCCAAGGACAGGGGGCATCGGCACCGGGGAGCTGTTTTTT | CASSPRTGGIGTGELFF
TRBJ2-1 | TRBV6-5 | TRBD1 | once | TGTGCCAGCAGAGACACCGGGACAGGGGTAGATGAGCAGTTCTTC | CASRDTGTGVDEQFF
TRBJ2-1 | TRBV4-2 | - | - | TGTGCCAGCAGCCAAGATAGGGCCAGTACAGAGCAGTTCTTC | CASSQDRASTEQFF
TRBJ2-6 | TRBV28 | TRBD2 | - | TGTGCCAGCAGTTTAAAGCGAGGGAGGGAGGCCCCTGGGGCCAACGTCCTGACTTTC | CASSLKRGREAPGANVLTF
TRBJ1-2 | TRBV4-2 | - | - | TGTGCCAGCAGCCCCCGGATAGGGAGGGACTATGGCTACACCTTC | CASSPRIGRDYGYTF
TRBJ1-5 | TRBV6-5 | TRBD1 | - | TGTGCCAGCAGTCCCACAGGGACAGTTTATCAGCCCCAGCATTTT | CASSPTGTVYQPQHF
TRBJ1-1 | TRBV11-1 | TRBD1 | - | TGTGCCAGCAGCGCCGACAGGGTCACTGAAGCTTTCTTT | CASSADRVTEAFF
TRBJ2-5 | TRBV5-4 | - | - | TGTGCCAGCAGCCGGGGAGGAGGGGCAGAGACCCAGTACTTC | CASSRGGGAETQYF
TRBJ2-7 | TRBV18 | - | - | TGTGCCAGCTCACCACAGGGTTGGTCCTACGAGCAGTACTTC | CASSPQGWSYEQYF
TRBJ2-3 | TRBV7-2 | TRBD2 | - | TGTGCCAGCAGGGCCCCAAAGGGAGCGGGAGGGTACACAGATACGCAGTATTTT | CASRAPKGAGGYTDTQYF
TRBJ2-1 | TRBV9 | TRBD2 | - | TGTGCCAGCAGCTTCGACCCGGGACTAGCGGGGAATGAGCAGTTCTTC | CASSFDPGLAGNEQFF
TRBJ2-5 | TRBV19 | - | once | TGTGCCAGTAGTATGGGCAGGGCGTTCCAAGAGACCCAGTACTTC | CASSMGRAFQETQYF
TRBJ2-4 | TRBV5-5 | - | - | TGTGCCAGCAGCACCTTCGGACTGCAAATTCTAGCCAAAAACATTCAGTACTTC | CASSTFGLQILAKNIQYF
TRBJ2-1 | TRBV27 | TRBD2 | - | TGTGCCAGCAACCCGGGGGGGAGAGGATACAATGAGCAGTTCTTC | CASNPGGRGYNEQFF
TRBJ1-2 | TRBV19 | - | - | TGTGCCAGTAGTACCCAGGGACAAGCCTCCGGCTACACCTTC | CASSTQGQASGYTF
TRBJ2-1 | TRBV6-5 | - | - | TGTGCCAGCAGGAGAGCGTCACGAACCTACAATGAGCAGTTCTTC | CASRRASRTYNEQFF
TRBJ1-1 | TRBV7-3 | - | - | TGTGCCAGCAGCTTATGGGGAGGGAAGAACACTGAAGCTTTCTTT | CASSLWGGKNTEAFF
TRBJ2-5 | TRBV7-2 | TRBD2 | - | TGTGCCAGCAGCTTGGCGGGAGCGGAGGAGACCCAGTACTTC | CASSLAGAEETQYF
TRBJ2-1 | TRBV30 | - | - | TGTGCCTGGAGTGTTCACCTCTCCTACAATGAGCAGTTCTTC | CAWSVHLSYNEQFF
TRBJ1-4 | TRBV5-1 | - | - | TGCGCCAGCAGCTTGGGGGTGGATAATGAAAAACTGTTTTTT | CASSLGVDNEKLFF
TRBJ2-1 | TRBV5-1 | - | - | TGCGCCAGCAGCTCTCAACTAGGAACAGTCTCTAGGGTACACTATGAGCAGTTCTTC | CASSSQLGTVSRVHYEQFF
TRBJ2-5 | TRBV12-5 | - | - | TGTGCTAGTGGTTTGGTAGCCCGGGAGTTAAAGACCCAGTACTTC | CASGLVARELKTQYF
TRBJ1-2 | TRBV19 | TRBD1 | - | TGTGCCAGTAGTATAGCGGGGACAGCCCGTTTGTATGGCTACACCTTC | CASSIAGTARLYGYTF
TRBJ2-7 | TRBV10-3 | - | - | TGTGCCATCAGTGGTGGGAGCACCTACGAGCAGTACTTC | CAISGGSTYEQYF
TRBJ1-5 | TRBV28 | TRBD1 | - | TGTGCCAGCAGTTTAGGTTCCCGGACAGGGCAAAATCAGCCCCAGCATTTT | CASSLGSRTGQNQPQHF
TRBJ1-2 | TRBV18 | - | - | TGTGCCAGCTCACCTTTACAGGGAAACTCTGATGGCTACACCTTC | CASSPLQGNSDGYTF
TRBJ2-3 | TRBV4-2 | TRBD2 | - | TGTGCCAGCAGCCAGGCAATCCTTAGCGGGAGGGCAGCAGATACGCAGTATTTT | CASSQAILSGRAADTQYF
TRBJ2-2 | TRBV5-1 | - | - | TGCGCCAGCAGCTTGACGGGCCGGGAGCTGTTTTTT | CASSLTGRELFF
TRBJ2-7 | TRBV27 | - | - | TGTGCCAGCAGTGACGGACAAATGACCTACGAGCAGTACTTC | CASSDGQMTYEQYF
TRBJ2-5 | TRBV7-2 | TRBD2 | - | TGTGCCAGCAGCTTAGGCCCGCCGCGGGCGGGAGGTGGCCTCCAGTACTTC | CASSLGPPRAGGGLQYF
TRBJ2-6 | TRBV18 | - | - | TGTGCCAGCTCACCCCCACCGAGAGACTCTGGGGCCAACGTCCTGACTTTC | CASSPPPRDSGANVLTF